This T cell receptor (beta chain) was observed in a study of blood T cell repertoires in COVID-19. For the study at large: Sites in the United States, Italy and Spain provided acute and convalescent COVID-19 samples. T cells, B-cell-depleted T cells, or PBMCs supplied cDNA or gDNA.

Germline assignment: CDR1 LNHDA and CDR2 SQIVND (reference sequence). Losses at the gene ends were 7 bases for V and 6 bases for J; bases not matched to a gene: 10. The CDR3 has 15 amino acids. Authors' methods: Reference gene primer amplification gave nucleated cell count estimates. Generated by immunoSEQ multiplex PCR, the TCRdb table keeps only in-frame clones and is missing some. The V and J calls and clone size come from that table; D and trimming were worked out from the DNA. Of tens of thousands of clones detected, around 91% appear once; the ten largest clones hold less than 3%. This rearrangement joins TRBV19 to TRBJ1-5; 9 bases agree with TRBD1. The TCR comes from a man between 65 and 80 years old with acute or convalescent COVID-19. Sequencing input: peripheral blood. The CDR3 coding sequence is TGTGCCAGTACCCGGACAGGGGAGAAAAGTCAGCCCCAGCATTTT. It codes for CASTRTGEKSQPQHF.